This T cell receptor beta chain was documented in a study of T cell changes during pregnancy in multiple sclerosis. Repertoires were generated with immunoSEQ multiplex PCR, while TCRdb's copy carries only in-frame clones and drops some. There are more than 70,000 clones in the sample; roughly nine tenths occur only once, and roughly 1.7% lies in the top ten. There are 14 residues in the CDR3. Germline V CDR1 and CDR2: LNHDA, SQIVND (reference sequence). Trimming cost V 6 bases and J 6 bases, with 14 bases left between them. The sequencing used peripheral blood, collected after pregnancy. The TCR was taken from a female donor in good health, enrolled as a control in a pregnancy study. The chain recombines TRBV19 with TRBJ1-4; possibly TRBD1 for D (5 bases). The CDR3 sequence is CASRAAGWDEKLFF. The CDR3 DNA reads TGTGCCAGTAGGGCCGCAGGGTGGGATGAAAAACTGTTTTTT.